These T cell receptor beta chains were read from a single sample in a study of beta chain features in type 1 diabetes. Assay: immunoSEQ multiplex PCR; the TCRdb copy retains only in-frame clones and omits some. The sample has 350,000 to 450,000 clones, about 15% seen once. What was sequenced was naive CD4+ T cells from blood. The receptor set was obtained from a young man in good health. Both conserved end residues are part of each CDR3. Each record gives: D gene, CDR3 length, clone size, V gene, J gene, CDR3 DNA, CDR3 protein. The D gene is left open where the match is weak. Size tells how often a clone was seen (once, few, many) or the class of an expanded clone, and some rows leave it out.

>.|12|few|TRBV5-4|TRBJ2-5
TGTGCCAGCAGCTCGGTGTCAGAGACCCAGTACTTC
CASSSVSETQYF
>TRBD1|15|few|TRBV7-9|TRBJ2-7
TGTGCCAGCAGCTTAACCCCAACAGGGGTCCAGGAGCAGTACTTC
CASSLTPTGVQEQYF
>.|14|.|TRBV6-5|TRBJ2-5
TGTGCCAGCAGTCAATCAACAGGGACCGAGACCCAGTACTTC
CASSQSTGTETQYF
>TRBD1|16|few|TRBV19|TRBJ2-4
TGTGCCAGTAGTTCCCTTGGACAGGGGGCGTCGAACATTCAGTACTTC
CASSSLGQGASNIQYF
>TRBD1|15|few|TRBV7-2|TRBJ2-7
TGTGCCAGCAGCTTAGGGACAGGGTACGCCTACGAGCAGTACTTC
CASSLGTGYAYEQYF
>.|15|once|TRBV9|TRBJ2-5
TGTGCCAGCAGCCTCAGCCGAGGACAACAAGAGACCCAGTACTTC
CASSLSRGQQETQYF
>.|12|few|TRBV5-4|TRBJ1-2
TGTGCCAGCAGCTTGGAGACCGGGGGCTACACCTTC
CASSLETGGYTF
>TRBD2|16|.|TRBV29-1|TRBJ2-3
TGCAGCGTCTCACCCGGGACTAGCGGGGGTGGGAATACGCAGTATTTT
CSVSPGTSGGGNTQYF
>.|16|few|TRBV9|TRBJ2-1
TGTGCCAGCAGCTCCCGGGCTAGTTGGATTGACAATGAGCAGTTCTTC
CASSSRASWIDNEQFF
>.|14|.|TRBV9|TRBJ2-7
TGTGCCAGCAGCGTTAGGGGGGCTTTCGACGAGCAGTACTTC
CASSVRGAFDEQYF
>.|13|few|TRBV6-5|TRBJ2-3
TGTGCCAGCAGCGAGAAGGGCACAGATACGCAGTATTTT
CASSEKGTDTQYF
>.|13|.|TRBV9|TRBJ2-3
TGTGCCAGCAGCGTAGTGGGCACAGATACGCAGTATTTT
CASSVVGTDTQYF
>.|13|.|TRBV7-9|TRBJ2-1
TGTGCCAGCAGGTCGGGGTCCTACAATGAGCAGTTCTTC
CASRSGSYNEQFF
>.|14|.|TRBV11-3|TRBJ2-5
TGTGCCAGCAGCTCCCATTCGGGGGACGAGACCCAGTACTTC
CASSSHSGDETQYF
>.|14|few|TRBV11-2|TRBJ2-3
TGTGCCAGCAGCCTAGGACTAACCGAAGATACGCAGTATTTT
CASSLGLTEDTQYF
>TRBD1|12|few|TRBV29-1|TRBJ2-7
TGCAGCGTGGGGACAGGGCCCTACGAGCAGTACTTC
CSVGTGPYEQYF
>.|15|few|TRBV2|TRBJ2-5
TGTGCCAGCAGTGAAGCTGCCCGGGCCCAAGAGACCCAGTACTTC
CASSEAARAQETQYF
>.|17|.|TRBV9|TRBJ1-3
TGTGCCAGCAGCGTAGGGAGGGGCACTGTCTCTGGAAACACCATATATTTT
CASSVGRGTVSGNTIYF
>.|15|.|TRBV27|TRBJ2-1
TGTGCCAGCAGTTTAGGGGGGAGATTGAGCAATGAGCAGTTCTTC
CASSLGGRLSNEQFF
>.|13|.|TRBV12-5|TRBJ1-2
TGTGCTAGGGAGGACGGCCCATACTATGGCTACACCTTC
CAREDGPYYGYTF
>.|14|.|TRBV4-2|TRBJ2-2
TGTGCCAGCAGCCAAGACCTACGATCCGGGGAGCTGTTTTTT
CASSQDLRSGELFF
>TRBD2|13|few|TRBV19|TRBJ2-1
TGTGCCAGTAGTATCTCCCTAGCGGGAAAGCAGTTCTTC
CASSISLAGKQFF
>.|15|.|TRBV4-3|TRBJ2-5
TGCGCCAGCAGCCAAGATCGCGGGGGCTTCGGGACCCAGTACTTC
CASSQDRGGFGTQYF
>TRBD2|14|.|TRBV29-1|TRBJ2-1
TGCAGCGTTTTCCCTAGCGGGGGCTACAATGAGCAGTTCTTC
CSVFPSGGYNEQFF
>.|17|.|TRBV4-1|TRBJ2-3
TGCGCCAGCAGCCATCTAACAAACAGGGTCTTCGTGTCCACGCAGTATTTT
CASSHLTNRVFVSTQYF
>.|14|few|TRBV5-4|TRBJ2-1
TGTGCCAGCAGCCCGGCCTCAGTCGGCAATGAGCAGTTCTTC
CASSPASVGNEQFF
>.|16|few|TRBV5-1|TRBJ2-1
TGCGCCAGCAGCTTGGCTAGCGAGAGCTCCTACAATGAGCAGTTCTTC
CASSLASESSYNEQFF
>.|16|few|TRBV23-1|TRBJ2-3
TGCGCCAGCAGTCAAGGTCCCCCGAACCTCACAGATACGCAGTATTTT
CASSQGPPNLTDTQYF
>.|14|few|TRBV14|TRBJ1-3
TGTGCCAGCAGCCAGAAGAACTCTGGAAACACCATATATTTT
CASSQKNSGNTIYF
>TRBD2|15|few|TRBV29-1|TRBJ2-5
TGCAGCGTAACCCGGGCTAGCGGGAAACAAGAGACCCAGTACTTC
CSVTRASGKQETQYF
>.|11|.|TRBV6-5|TRBJ2-3
TGTGCCACCAGAAAGACAGATACGCAGTATTTT
CATRKTDTQYF
>.|14|.|TRBV4-3|TRBJ1-6
TGCGCCAGCAGCCAAGTTGGTAGCAATTCACCCCTCCACTTT
CASSQVGSNSPLHF
>TRBD2|13|.|TRBV2|TRBJ2-7
TGTGCCAGCAGTGGGACTAGCGTACTCGAGCAGTACTTC
CASSGTSVLEQYF
>.|13|.|TRBV5-1|TRBJ2-5
TGCGCCAGCAGCTTCGGCGGGCAAGAGACCCAGTACTTC
CASSFGGQETQYF
>.|15|.|TRBV11-3|TRBJ2-1
TGTGCCAGCAGCTCCCGGGGAGACTCCTACAATGAGCAGTTCTTC
CASSSRGDSYNEQFF
>.|11|few|TRBV29-1|TRBJ2-3
TGCAGCGTTGAAGAGTCAGATACGCAGTATTTT
CSVEESDTQYF
>TRBD1|14|few|TRBV6-5|TRBJ1-2
TGTGCCAGCAGTTACGACAGGGACGGCTATGGCTACACCTTC
CASSYDRDGYGYTF
>.|18|few|TRBV30|TRBJ1-5
TGTGCCTGGAGTCAGACTTTCCCCGGCAGGTGGGGCAATCAGCCCCAGCATTTT
CAWSQTFPGRWGNQPQHF
>TRBD2|16|few|TRBV5-1|TRBJ2-2
TGCGCCAGCAGTCCTAGGACTAGCGGATACACCGGGGAGCTGTTTTTT
CASSPRTSGYTGELFF
>.|15|few|TRBV29-1|TRBJ1-1
TGCAGCTCTGGCCGGGCAGGCAGAACTAACACTGAAGCTTTCTTT
CSSGRAGRTNTEAFF
>.|12|few|TRBV5-1|TRBJ1-1
TGCGCCAGCAGGGAGGGGAACACTGAAGCTTTCTTT
CASREGNTEAFF
>.|13|few|TRBV7-2|TRBJ2-3
TGTGCCAGCAGTGCGTCTAGCGAATCATCGCAGTATTTT
CASSASSESSQYF
>.|12|.|TRBV2|TRBJ2-7
TGTGCCAGCAGGTACGGAGCCTACGAGCAGTACTTC
CASRYGAYEQYF
>.|13|.|TRBV7-9|TRBJ1-1
TGTGCCAGCAGCTTAGGGGAGAGGGGTGAAGCTTTCTTT
CASSLGERGEAFF
>TRBD1|14|few|TRBV7-2|TRBJ2-2
TGTGCCAGCAGCCGGACAGGGGGCACCGGGGAGCTGTTTTTT
CASSRTGGTGELFF
>.|14|.|TRBV9|TRBJ2-1
TGTGCCAGCAGCGAGACCCCCGGGAGCGGTGAGCAGTTCTTC
CASSETPGSGEQFF
>TRBD1|13|few|TRBV29-1|TRBJ2-5
TGCAGCGTTGAAGAAAACAGGGGGGAGACCCAGTACTTC
CSVEENRGETQYF
>.|12|few|TRBV19|TRBJ2-3
TGTGCCAGTAGTATTACCACGGGTACGCAGTATTTT
CASSITTGTQYF
>.|12|few|TRBV14|TRBJ2-5
TGTGCCAGCAGCCAAATAAAAGAGACCCAGTACTTC
CASSQIKETQYF
>.|15|few|TRBV9|TRBJ1-5
TGTGCCAGCAGCGTAGGGGGAAGCGGGAGTCAGCCCCAGCATTTT
CASSVGGSGSQPQHF
>.|14|.|TRBV7-9|TRBJ1-1
TGTGCCAGCAGCTTACGACAGCTGAACACTGAAGCTTTCTTT
CASSLRQLNTEAFF
>.|12|few|TRBV29-1|TRBJ1-2
TGCAGCGTACGAGGCAGAGACTATGGCTACACCTTC
CSVRGRDYGYTF
>.|14|few|TRBV29-1|TRBJ1-1
TGCAGCGTCCTGAGAGGGGACCTAGGCACTGAAGCTTTCTTT
CSVLRGDLGTEAFF
>TRBD2|15|.|TRBV27|TRBJ2-5
TGTGCCAGCAGCCTAATCGGGGGGGCAGGGCTGACCCAGTACTTC
CASSLIGGAGLTQYF